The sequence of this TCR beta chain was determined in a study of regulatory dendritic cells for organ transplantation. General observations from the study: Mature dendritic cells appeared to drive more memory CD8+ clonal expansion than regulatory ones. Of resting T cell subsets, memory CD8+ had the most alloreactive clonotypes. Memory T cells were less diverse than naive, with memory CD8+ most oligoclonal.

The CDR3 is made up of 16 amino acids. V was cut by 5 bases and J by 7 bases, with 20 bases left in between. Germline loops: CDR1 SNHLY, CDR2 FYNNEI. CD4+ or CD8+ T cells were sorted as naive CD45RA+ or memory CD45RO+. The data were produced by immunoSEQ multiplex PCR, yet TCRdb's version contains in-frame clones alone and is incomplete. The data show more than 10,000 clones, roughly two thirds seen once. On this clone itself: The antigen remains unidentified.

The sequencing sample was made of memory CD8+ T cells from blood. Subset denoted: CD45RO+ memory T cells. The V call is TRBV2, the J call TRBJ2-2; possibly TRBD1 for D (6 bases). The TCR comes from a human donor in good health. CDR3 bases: TGTGCCAGCAGTCCTCCAGGGGCGGATGTTGGCGGGGAGCTGTTTTTT. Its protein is CASSPPGADVGGELFF.